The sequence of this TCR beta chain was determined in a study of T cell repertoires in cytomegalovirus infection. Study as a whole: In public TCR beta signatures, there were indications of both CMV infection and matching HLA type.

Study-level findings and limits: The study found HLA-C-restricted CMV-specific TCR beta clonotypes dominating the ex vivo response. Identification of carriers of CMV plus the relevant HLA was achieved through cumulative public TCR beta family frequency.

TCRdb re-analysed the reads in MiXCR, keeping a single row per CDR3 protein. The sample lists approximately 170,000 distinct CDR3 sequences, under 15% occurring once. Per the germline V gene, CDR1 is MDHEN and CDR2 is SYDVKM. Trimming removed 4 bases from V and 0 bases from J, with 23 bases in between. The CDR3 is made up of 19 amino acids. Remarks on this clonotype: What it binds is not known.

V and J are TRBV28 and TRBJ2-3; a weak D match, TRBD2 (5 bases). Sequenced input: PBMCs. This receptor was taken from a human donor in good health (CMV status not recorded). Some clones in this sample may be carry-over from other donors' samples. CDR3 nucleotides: TGTGCCAGCAGTTGGGAGACTACCTTGGATGCCTTTAGCACAGATACGCAGTATTTT. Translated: CASSWETTLDAFSTDTQYF.